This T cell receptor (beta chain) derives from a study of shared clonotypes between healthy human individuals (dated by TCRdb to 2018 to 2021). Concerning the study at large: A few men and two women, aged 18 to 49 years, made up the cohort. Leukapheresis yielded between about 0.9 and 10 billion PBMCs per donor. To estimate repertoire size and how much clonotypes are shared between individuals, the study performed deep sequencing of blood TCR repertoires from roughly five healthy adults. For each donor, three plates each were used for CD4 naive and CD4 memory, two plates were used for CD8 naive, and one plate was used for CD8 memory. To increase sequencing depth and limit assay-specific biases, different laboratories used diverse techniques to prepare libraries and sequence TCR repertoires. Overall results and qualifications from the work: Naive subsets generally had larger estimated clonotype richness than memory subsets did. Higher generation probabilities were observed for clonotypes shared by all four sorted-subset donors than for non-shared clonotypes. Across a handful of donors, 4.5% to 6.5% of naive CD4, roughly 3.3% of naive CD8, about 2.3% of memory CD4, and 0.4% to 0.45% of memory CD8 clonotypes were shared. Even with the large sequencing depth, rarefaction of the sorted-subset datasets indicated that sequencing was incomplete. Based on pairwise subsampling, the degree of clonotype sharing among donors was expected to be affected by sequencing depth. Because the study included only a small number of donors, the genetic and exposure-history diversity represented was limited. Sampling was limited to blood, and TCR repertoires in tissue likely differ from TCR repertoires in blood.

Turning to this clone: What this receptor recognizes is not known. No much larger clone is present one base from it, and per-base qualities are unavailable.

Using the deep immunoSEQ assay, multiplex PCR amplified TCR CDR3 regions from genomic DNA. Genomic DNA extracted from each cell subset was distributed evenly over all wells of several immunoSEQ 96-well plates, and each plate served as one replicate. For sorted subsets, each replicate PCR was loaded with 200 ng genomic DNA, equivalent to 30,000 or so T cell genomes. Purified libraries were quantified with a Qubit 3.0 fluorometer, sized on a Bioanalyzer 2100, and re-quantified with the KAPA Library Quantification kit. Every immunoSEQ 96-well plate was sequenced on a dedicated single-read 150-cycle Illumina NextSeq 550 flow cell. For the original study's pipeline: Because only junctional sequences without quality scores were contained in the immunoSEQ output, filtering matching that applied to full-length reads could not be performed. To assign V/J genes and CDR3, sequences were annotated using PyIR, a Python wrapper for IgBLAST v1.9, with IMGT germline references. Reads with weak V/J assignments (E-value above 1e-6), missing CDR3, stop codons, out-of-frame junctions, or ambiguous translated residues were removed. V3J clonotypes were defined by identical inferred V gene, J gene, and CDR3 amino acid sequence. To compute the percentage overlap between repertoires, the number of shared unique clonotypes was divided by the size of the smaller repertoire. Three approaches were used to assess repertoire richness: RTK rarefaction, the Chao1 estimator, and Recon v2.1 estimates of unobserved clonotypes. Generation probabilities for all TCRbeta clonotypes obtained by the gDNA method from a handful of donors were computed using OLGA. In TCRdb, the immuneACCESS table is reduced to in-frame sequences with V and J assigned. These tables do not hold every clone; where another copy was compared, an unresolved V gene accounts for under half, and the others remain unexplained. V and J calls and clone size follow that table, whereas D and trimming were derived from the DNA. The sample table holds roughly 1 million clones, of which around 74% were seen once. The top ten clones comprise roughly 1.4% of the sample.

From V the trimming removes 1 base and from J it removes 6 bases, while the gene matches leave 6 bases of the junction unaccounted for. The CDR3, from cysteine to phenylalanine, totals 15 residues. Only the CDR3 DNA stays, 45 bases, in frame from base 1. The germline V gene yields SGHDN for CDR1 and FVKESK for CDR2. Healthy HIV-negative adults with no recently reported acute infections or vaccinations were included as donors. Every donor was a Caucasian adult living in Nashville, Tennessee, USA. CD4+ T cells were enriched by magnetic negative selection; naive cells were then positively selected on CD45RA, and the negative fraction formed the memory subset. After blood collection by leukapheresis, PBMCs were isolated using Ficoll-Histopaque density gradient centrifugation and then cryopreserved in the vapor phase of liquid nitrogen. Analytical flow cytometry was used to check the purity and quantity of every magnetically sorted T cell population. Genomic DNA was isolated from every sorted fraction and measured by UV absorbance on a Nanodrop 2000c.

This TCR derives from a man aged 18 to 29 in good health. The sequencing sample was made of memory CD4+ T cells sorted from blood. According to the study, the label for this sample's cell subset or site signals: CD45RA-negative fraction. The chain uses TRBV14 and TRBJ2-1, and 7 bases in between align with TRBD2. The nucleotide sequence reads TGTGCCAGCAGCCAAGGGCGGACTAGAGGCAATGAGCAGTTCTTC. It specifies CASSQGRTRGNEQFF.